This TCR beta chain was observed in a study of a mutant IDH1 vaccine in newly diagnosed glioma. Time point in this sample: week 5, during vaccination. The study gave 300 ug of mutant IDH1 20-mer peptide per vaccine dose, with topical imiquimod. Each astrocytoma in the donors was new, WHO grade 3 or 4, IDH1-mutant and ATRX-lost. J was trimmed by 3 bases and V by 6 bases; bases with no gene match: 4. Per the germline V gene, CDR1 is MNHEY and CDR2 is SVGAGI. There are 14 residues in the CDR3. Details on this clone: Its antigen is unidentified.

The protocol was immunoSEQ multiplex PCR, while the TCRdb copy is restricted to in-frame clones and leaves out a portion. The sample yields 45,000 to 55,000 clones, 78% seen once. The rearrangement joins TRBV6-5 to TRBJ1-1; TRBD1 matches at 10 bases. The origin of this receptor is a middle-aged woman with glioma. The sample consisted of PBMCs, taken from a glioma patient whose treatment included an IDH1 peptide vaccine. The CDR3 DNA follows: TGTGCCAGCAGGAGACAGGGGGCGGACACTGAAGCTTTCTTT. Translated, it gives CASRRQGADTEAFF.